These T cell receptor beta chains were read from a single sample in a study of cytomegalovirus exposure and HLA in healthy donors. TCRdb keeps only in-frame clones here, not all; method: immunoSEQ multiplex PCR. The top ten hold about 1.1% of the sample, which has some 180,000 clones, about nine tenths seen once. The sample was PBMCs. These receptors originate from a boy under 10 years old in good health and CMV-seronegative. The CDR3 runs from the conserved cysteine through the conserved F or W. A D gene is named only where the DNA matches it firmly. Not all rows give a size; the values are once, few, many and, for expanded clones, a class.

clone_size	j_call	d_call	v_call	cdr3_aa	cdr3_nt
-	TRBJ2-7	-	TRBV7-9	CSSSLAPGSGYEQYF	TGTTCCAGCAGCTTAGCGCCCGGGAGCGGTTACGAGCAGTACTTC
-	TRBJ2-5	-	TRBV6-5	CASSYSVTGTQYF	TGTGCCAGCAGTTACAGCGTCACCGGGACCCAGTACTTC
-	TRBJ1-1	-	TRBV6-6	CASSYEGVNTEAFF	TGTGCCAGCAGTTACGAGGGGGTGAACACTGAAGCTTTCTTT
-	TRBJ2-7	-	TRBV10-3	CAITGTVRLFPYEQYF	TGTGCCATCACCGGTACGGTCAGACTCTTCCCCTACGAGCAGTACTTC
-	TRBJ2-7	-	TRBV28	CASSSRTKDEQYF	TGTGCCAGCAGTTCTCGGACAAAAGACGAGCAGTACTTC
-	TRBJ2-1	TRBD2	TRBV28	CASTPPGGLEINEQFF	TGTGCCAGCACCCCGCCGGGGGGACTAGAGATCAATGAGCAGTTCTTC
-	TRBJ2-2	TRBD1	TRBV19	CASSIRDRDNTGELFF	TGTGCCAGTAGTATCCGGGACAGGGATAACACCGGGGAGCTGTTTTTT
-	TRBJ1-5	TRBD1	TRBV28	CASSRRRTGGYSNQPQHF	TGTGCCAGCAGTCGCCGCCGGACAGGGGGATATAGCAATCAGCCCCAGCATTTT
few	TRBJ2-6	-	TRBV7-2	CASSLGVGVLTF	TGTGCCAGCAGCTTAGGCGTTGGCGTCCTGACTTTC
once	TRBJ2-2	-	TRBV30	CAWSVNLAGGGELFF	TGTGCCTGGAGTGTGAACTTGGCCGGAGGCGGGGAGCTGTTTTTT
-	TRBJ2-3	-	TRBV30	CAWNPTAGTQYF	TGTGCCTGGAACCCGACCGCAGGGACGCAGTATTTT
-	TRBJ2-3	-	TRBV28	CASVFAGSTDTQYF	TGTGCCAGCGTTTTTGCGGGGAGCACAGATACGCAGTATTTT
-	TRBJ2-1	TRBD1	TRBV7-3	CASSLGDSHEQFF	TGTGCCAGCAGCTTAGGGGACAGTCATGAGCAGTTCTTC
few	TRBJ1-1	TRBD1	TRBV27	CASSPQGDYTEAFF	TGTGCCAGCAGCCCACAGGGGGATTACACTGAAGCTTTCTTT
-	TRBJ2-7	TRBD2	TRBV7-6	CASSLVSGLAGKSSYEQYF	TGTGCCAGCAGCTTAGTTTCAGGACTAGCGGGCAAGAGCTCCTACGAGCAGTACTTC
-	TRBJ1-3	-	TRBV30	CAWRWEGYGNTIYF	TGTGCCTGGAGGTGGGAGGGGTATGGAAACACCATATATTTT
-	TRBJ1-1	TRBD1	TRBV5-4	CASSSRDRGLGTEAFF	TGTGCCAGCAGCTCCCGGGACAGGGGGCTGGGCACTGAAGCTTTCTTT
-	TRBJ2-5	-	TRBV7-6	CASSPTLYYAETKETQYF	TGTGCCAGCAGCCCAACACTCTATTACGCGGAGACTAAAGAGACCCAGTACTTC
-	TRBJ2-2	TRBD2	TRBV6-4	CASSGLAGPKNTGELFF	TGTGCCAGCAGTGGACTAGCGGGACCGAAGAACACCGGGGAGCTGTTTTTT
-	TRBJ2-1	TRBD2	TRBV5-4	CASSLAPSGEDEQFF	TGTGCCAGCAGCTTGGCCCCTAGCGGCGAGGATGAGCAGTTCTTC
-	TRBJ2-1	-	TRBV28	CAISLTGFSEQFF	TGTGCCATTTCACTGACAGGTTTTTCTGAGCAGTTCTTC
-	TRBJ2-5	-	TRBV11-1	CASSLGSQETQYF	TGTGCCAGCAGCTTAGGCAGTCAAGAGACCCAGTACTTC
-	TRBJ1-1	-	TRBV7-2	CASSLAPTTEAFF	TGTGCCAGCAGCTTAGCCCCTACCACTGAAGCTTTCTTT
-	TRBJ1-1	-	TRBV5-6	CASRPGQATEAFF	TGTGCCAGCAGACCGGGACAAGCCACTGAAGCTTTCTTT
once	TRBJ1-2	-	TRBV21-1	CASSIRDSHGYTF	TGTGCCAGCAGCATCCGGGACAGCCATGGCTACACCTTC
once	TRBJ1-2	-	TRBV28	CASSSPPRNYGYTF	TGTGCCAGCAGTTCGCCTCCCCGGAACTATGGCTACACCTTC
-	TRBJ2-1	-	TRBV25-1	CASSDQTEEQFF	TGTGCCAGCAGTGACCAGACAGAAGAGCAGTTCTTC
-	TRBJ2-7	-	TRBV28	CVTGKFSYEQYF	TGTGTAACAGGTAAATTCTCCTACGAGCAGTACTTC
-	TRBJ1-1	TRBD1	TRBV13	CASSPRQGANTEAFF	TGTGCCAGCAGCCCCAGACAGGGGGCGAACACTGAAGCTTTCTTT
-	TRBJ1-1	TRBD1	TRBV28	CASSGGQGTNTEAFF	TGTGCCAGCAGTGGGGGACAGGGGACGAACACTGAAGCTTTCTTT
-	TRBJ2-7	-	TRBV6-5	CASSAGILRGEQYF	TGTGCCAGCAGTGCCGGGATACTCAGGGGCGAGCAGTACTTC
-	TRBJ2-5	-	TRBV6-1	CASRAVLGRETQYF	TGTGCCAGCAGGGCCGTCCTGGGGAGAGAGACCCAGTACTTC
-	TRBJ2-7	TRBD1	TRBV5-1	CASSWDRANYEQYF	TGCGCCAGCAGCTGGGACAGGGCAAACTACGAGCAGTACTTC
-	TRBJ1-2	-	TRBV5-8	CASVETGYGAVGGYTF	TGTGCCAGCGTCGAAACAGGGTACGGGGCAGTTGGGGGCTACACCTTC
once	TRBJ1-5	-	TRBV2	CASTVHSNQPQHF	TGTGCCAGCACAGTCCATAGCAATCAGCCCCAGCATTTT
-	TRBJ1-1	TRBD1	TRBV27	CASSLNRGGVTEAFF	TGTGCCAGCAGTTTGAACAGGGGGGGGGTCACTGAAGCTTTCTTT
-	TRBJ2-7	-	TRBV6-5	CASSTGDRMTYEQYF	TGTGCCAGCAGTACCGGAGACAGAATGACCTACGAGCAGTACTTC
-	TRBJ2-3	-	TRBV7-8	CASSPFREISDTQYF	TGTGCCAGCAGCCCCTTCCGGGAGATATCAGATACGCAGTATTTT
few	TRBJ2-2	-	TRBV4-1	CASSQVYGGRNTGELFF	TGCGCCAGCAGCCAAGTGTACGGGGGGCGGAACACCGGGGAGCTGTTTTTT
-	TRBJ2-3	TRBD2	TRBV5-1	CASSLVAGGKTDTQYF	TGCGCCAGCAGCTTGGTGGCGGGAGGGAAGACAGATACGCAGTATTTT
-	TRBJ2-2	-	TRBV7-3	CASSLAGNTGELFF	TGTGCCAGCAGCTTGGCGGGGAACACCGGGGAGCTGTTTTTT
-	TRBJ1-6	TRBD1	TRBV27	CASSFDRGLSPLHF	TGTGCCAGCAGTTTTGACAGGGGGCTTTCACCCCTCCACTTT
-	TRBJ1-2	TRBD1	TRBV19	CASRETGGDGYTF	TGTGCCAGTAGGGAAACAGGGGGCGATGGCTACACCTTC
-	TRBJ1-2	TRBD1	TRBV5-4	CASSLMDRGLGYTF	TGTGCCAGCAGCTTAATGGACAGGGGGCTCGGCTACACCTTC
-	TRBJ2-2	-	TRBV29-1	CSYRGANTGELFF	TGCAGCTACCGGGGAGCGAACACCGGGGAGCTGTTTTTT
-	TRBJ2-5	TRBD2	TRBV4-1	CASSQQTSGGPKETQYF	TGCGCCAGCAGCCAACAGACTAGCGGGGGGCCCAAAGAGACCCAGTACTTC
-	TRBJ2-3	-	TRBV6-1	CASSVRGDTQYF	TGTGCCAGCAGCGTAAGGGGGGATACGCAGTATTTT
-	TRBJ1-5	-	TRBV25-1	CASSQGGVWPQHF	TGTGCCAGCTCTCAAGGAGGGGTATGGCCCCAGCATTTT
-	TRBJ2-1	TRBD2	TRBV9	CASSAAGGVSYNEQFF	TGTGCCAGCAGCGCCGCGGGGGGGGTATCTTACAATGAGCAGTTCTTC
-	TRBJ1-2	-	TRBV4-1	CASSRGVRYGYTF	TGCGCCAGCAGCCGCGGGGTTCGCTATGGCTACACCTTC
few	TRBJ2-7	-	TRBV28	CASSHTRSYEQYF	TGTGCCAGCAGTCACACCCGGAGCTACGAGCAGTACTTC
-	TRBJ1-1	-	TRBV5-1	CASSLSVPVNTEAFF	TGCGCCAGCAGCTTGTCCGTCCCTGTGAACACTGAAGCTTTCTTT
-	TRBJ2-4	TRBD2	TRBV28	CASSFGALAVAKNIQYF	TGTGCCAGCAGTTTCGGTGCACTAGCGGTAGCCAAAAACATTCAGTACTTC